This TCR beta chain was sequenced during a study of T cells in Graves' hyperthyroidism and ophthalmopathy. Overall study results and limits: In blood, most of the thyroid clonotypes expanded above 0.001 were also present.

The study based diagnoses on clinical symptoms, serum thyroxine and TRAb, thyroid ultrasound and orbital computed tomography. This clonotype was recorded at least ten times. Its antigen is as yet unknown. The CDR3 contains 12 residues. The germline V and J ends were trimmed by 1 base and 11 bases, with 9 bases remaining between them. Germline CDR1 reads SGDLS; CDR2 reads YYNGEE. RNA transcripts served as the template for amplifying TCR beta CDR3 regions. An initial round of RT-PCR targeting the TCR CDR3 relied on the HTBI primer set. TCRdb independently ran MiXCR on the multiplex PCR reads; one entry per CDR3 protein. The sample holds fewer than 600,000 distinct CDR3 sequences, around 13% seen once.

The sequence came from a middle-aged woman with Graves' hyperthyroidism. Sequencing was done on a sample of blood. V is TRBV9 and J is TRBJ1-4; possible D gene TRBD1, 5 bases. The CDR3 nucleotides are TGTGCCAGCAGCGTAACAGGAGAGAAACTGTTTTTT. It is translated as CASSVTGEKLFF. The complete variable domain, with remaining parts taken from reference TRBV9 and TRBJ1-4, reads DSGVTQTPKHLITATGQRVTLRCSPRSGDLSVYWYQQSLDQGLQFLIQYYNGEERAKGNILERFSAQQFPDLHSELNLSSLELGDSALYFCASSVTGEKLFFGSGTQLSVL.